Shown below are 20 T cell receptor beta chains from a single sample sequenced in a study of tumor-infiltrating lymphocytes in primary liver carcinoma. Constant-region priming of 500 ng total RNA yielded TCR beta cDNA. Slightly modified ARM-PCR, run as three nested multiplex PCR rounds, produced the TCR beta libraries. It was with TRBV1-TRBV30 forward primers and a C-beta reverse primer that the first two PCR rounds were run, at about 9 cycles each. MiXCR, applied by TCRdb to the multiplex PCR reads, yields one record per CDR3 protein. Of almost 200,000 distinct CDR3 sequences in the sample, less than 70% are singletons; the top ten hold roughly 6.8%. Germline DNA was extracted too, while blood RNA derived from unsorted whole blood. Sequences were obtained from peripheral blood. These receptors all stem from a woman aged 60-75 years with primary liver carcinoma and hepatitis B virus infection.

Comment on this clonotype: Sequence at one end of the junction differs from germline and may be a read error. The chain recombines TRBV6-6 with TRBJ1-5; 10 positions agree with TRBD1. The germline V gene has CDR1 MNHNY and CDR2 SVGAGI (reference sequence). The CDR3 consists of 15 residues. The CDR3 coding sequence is TGTGCCAGCAACCGTGGACAGGGGGGCAATCATCCCCAGCATTTT. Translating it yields CASNRGQGGNHPQHF.

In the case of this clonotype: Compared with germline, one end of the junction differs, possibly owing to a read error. The CDR3 sequence: CPSSYLGDGYTF. CDR3 DNA sequence: TGTCCCAGCAGTTACCTAGGTGATGGCTACACCTTC. V gene TRBV6-6 combines with J gene TRBJ1-2; D is unresolved. The CDR3 length is 12 residues. Germline V gives CDR1 MNHNY, CDR2 SVGAGI (reference sequence).

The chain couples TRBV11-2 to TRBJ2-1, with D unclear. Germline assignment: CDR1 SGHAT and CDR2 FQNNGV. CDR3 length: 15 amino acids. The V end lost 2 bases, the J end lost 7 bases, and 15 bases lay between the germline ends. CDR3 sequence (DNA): TGTGCCAGCAGCTTACGAGACACCGATGGGAATGAGCAGTTCTTC. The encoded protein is CASSLRDTDGNEQFF.

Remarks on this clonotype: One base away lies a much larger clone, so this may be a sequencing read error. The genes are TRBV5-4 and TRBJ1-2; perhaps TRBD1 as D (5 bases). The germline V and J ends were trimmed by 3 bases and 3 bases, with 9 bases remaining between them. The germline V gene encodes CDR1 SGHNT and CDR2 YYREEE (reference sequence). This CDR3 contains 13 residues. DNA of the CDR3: TGTGCCAGCAGCTCCCAGGGAGACTATGGCTACACCTTC. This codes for CASSSQGDYGYTF.

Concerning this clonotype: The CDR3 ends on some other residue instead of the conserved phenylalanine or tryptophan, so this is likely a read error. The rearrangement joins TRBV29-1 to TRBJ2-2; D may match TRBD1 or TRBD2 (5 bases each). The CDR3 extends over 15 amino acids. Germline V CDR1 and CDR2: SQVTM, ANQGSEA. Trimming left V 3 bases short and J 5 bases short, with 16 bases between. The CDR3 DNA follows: TGCAGCGTTGAGGGGACCGCGGTGAATACCGGGGAGCTGTTTTGT. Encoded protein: CSVEGTAVNTGELFC.

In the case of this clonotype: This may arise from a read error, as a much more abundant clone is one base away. The CDR3 reads CSAALANTEAFF. CDR3 in DNA: TGCAGCGCCGCTCTGGCGAACACTGAAGCTTTCTTT. This chain uses TRBV29-1 with TRBJ1-1; D gene ambiguous. The germline V and J ends were trimmed by 7 bases and 1 base, with 10 bases remaining between them. CDR1 and CDR2 (germline): SQVTM, ANQGSEA. The CDR3 length is 12 residues.

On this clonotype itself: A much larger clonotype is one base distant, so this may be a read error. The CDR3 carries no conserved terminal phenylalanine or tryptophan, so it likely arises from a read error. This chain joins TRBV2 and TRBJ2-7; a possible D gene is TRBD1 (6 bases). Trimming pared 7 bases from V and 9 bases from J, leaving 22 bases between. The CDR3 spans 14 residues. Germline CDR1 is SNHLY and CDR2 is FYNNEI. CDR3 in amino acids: CASTPPGATHGQYS. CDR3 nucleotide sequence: TGTGCCAGCACCCCCCCAGGGGCGACTCACGGGCAGTACTCC.

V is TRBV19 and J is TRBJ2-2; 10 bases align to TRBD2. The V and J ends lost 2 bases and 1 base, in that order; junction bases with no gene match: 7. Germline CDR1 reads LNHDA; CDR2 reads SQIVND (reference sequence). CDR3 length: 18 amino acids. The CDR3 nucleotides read TGTGCCAGTAGTATACTGTCAAGCGGGAGGGTGAACACCGGGGAGCTGTTTTTT. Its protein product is CASSILSSGRVNTGELFF.

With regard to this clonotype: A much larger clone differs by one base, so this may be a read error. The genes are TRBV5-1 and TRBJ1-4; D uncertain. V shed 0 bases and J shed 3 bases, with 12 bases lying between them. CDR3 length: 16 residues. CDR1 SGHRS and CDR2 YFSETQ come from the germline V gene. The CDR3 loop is CASSLAFGLANEKLFF. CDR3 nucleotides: TGCGCCAGCAGCTTGGCCTTCGGGCTCGCTAATGAAAAACTGTTTTTT.

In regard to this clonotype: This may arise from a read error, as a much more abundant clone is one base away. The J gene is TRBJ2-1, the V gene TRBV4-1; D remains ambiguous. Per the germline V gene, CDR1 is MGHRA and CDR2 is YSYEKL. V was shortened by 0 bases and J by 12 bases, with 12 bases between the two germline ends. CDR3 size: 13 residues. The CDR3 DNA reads TGCGCCAGCAGCCAAGAGGGTCACTCGGGGCAGTTCTTC. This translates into CASSQEGHSGQFF.

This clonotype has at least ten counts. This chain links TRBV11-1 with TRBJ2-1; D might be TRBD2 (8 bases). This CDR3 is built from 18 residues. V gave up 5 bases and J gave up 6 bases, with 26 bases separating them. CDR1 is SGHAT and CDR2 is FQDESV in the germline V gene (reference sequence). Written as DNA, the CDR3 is TGTGCCAGCAGCCCCGGGACAGCCGGGACTAGGTGGACCAATGAGCAGTTCTTC. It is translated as CASSPGTAGTRWTNEQFF.

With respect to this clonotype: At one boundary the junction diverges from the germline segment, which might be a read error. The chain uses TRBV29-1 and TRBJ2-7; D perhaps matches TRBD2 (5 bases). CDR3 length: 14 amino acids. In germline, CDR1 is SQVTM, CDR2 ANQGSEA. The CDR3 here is CSVVRVTNSYEQYF. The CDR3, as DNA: TGCAGCGTTGTGAGGGTGACCAATTCCTATGAGCAGTACTTC.

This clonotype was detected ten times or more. CDR3 sequence (DNA): TGTGCCAGCAGTTCGTCCCCCCTCTCCTACGAGCAGTACTTC. Residues: CASSSSPLSYEQYF. The chain combines TRBV12-3 or TRBV12-4 with TRBJ2-7; D remains ambiguous. The CDR3 spans 14 residues. Trimming removed 4 bases from V and 0 bases from J, with 10 bases in between.

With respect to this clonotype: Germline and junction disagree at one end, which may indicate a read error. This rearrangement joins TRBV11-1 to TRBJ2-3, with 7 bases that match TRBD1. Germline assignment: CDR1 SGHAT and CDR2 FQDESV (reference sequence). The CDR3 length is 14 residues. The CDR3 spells CASSLRQGRDTQCF. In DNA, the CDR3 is TGTGCCAGCAGCCTGAGACAGGGTCGAGATACGCAGTGTTTT. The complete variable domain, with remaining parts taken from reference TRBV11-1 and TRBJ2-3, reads EAEVAQSPRYKITEKSQAVAFWCDPISGHATLYWYRQILGQGPELLVQFQDESVVDDSQLPKDRFSAERLKGVDSTLKIQPAELGDSAMYLCASSLRQGRDTQCFGPGTRLTVL.

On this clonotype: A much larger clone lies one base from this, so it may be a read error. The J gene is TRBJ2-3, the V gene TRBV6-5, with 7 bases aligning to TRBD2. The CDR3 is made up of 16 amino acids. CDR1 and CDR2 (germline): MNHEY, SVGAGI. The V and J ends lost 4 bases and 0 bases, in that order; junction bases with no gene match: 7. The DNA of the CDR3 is TGTGCCAGCAGTTCCGGGAGTAGCGGGAGCACAGATACGCAGTATTTT. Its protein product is CASSSGSSGSTDTQYF.

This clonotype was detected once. CDR3 nucleotide sequence: TGTGCCAGGACCCGGGCAGGAGCCTCCTACGAGCAGTACTTC. It codes for CARTRAGASYEQYF. The gene calls are TRBV6-5 and TRBJ2-7, with unresolved D. The CDR3 is made up of 14 amino acids. V lost 9 bases and J lost 0, with 15 bases in between. Germline CDR1 is MNHEY and CDR2 is SVGAGI.

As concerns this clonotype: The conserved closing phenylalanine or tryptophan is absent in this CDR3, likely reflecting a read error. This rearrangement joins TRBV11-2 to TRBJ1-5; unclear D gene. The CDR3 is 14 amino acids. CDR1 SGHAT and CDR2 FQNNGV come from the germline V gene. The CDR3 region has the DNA TGTGCCAGCAGCCCGTTACATGCGCCTCAGCCTCAGCATTAT. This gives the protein CASSPLHAPQPQHY.

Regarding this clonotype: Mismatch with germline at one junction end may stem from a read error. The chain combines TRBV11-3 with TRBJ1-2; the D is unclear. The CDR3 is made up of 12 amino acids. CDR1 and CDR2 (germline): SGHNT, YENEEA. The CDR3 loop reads CANSQTNRVYTF. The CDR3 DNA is TGTGCCAACAGCCAAACGAATAGGGTCTACACCTTC.

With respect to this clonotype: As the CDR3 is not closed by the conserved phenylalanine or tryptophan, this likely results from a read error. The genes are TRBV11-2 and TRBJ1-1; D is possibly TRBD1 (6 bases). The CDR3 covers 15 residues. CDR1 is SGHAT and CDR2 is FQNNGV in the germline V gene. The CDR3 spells CASSRIRGGNTGAFL. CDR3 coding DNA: TGTGCCAGCAGTCGAATCAGGGGCGGGAACACTGGAGCTTTCCTT.

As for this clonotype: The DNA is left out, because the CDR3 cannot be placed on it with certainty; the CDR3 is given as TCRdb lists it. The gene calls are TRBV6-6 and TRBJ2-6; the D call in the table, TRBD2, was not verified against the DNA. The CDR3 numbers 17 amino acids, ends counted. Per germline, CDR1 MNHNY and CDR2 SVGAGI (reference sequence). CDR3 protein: CTSSPSSAASGANVLAF.